Shown below are 22 T cell receptor beta chains from a single sample sequenced in a study of blood T cell repertoires in COVID-19. The method was immunoSEQ multiplex PCR; TCRdb's version includes in-frame clones alone and lacks a portion of them. The data contain about 220,000 clones, about 91% of them singletons. The sequenced material came from PBMCs or T cells enriched from blood (not recorded which). The receptor set was obtained from a woman aged 40 to 50 with acute COVID-19.

This chain joins TRBV28 and TRBJ2-7, with 9 bases that match TRBD1. The CDR3 has 15 residues. Germline V CDR1 and CDR2: MDHEN, SYDVKM. The ends lost 5 bases at V and 2 bases at J; junction bases unmatched: 7. DNA for the CDR3: TGTGCCAGCAGTCGGACAGGGGCGGGCGCCTACGAGCAGTACGTC. The encoded protein is CASSRTGAGAYEQYV.

CDR3 residues: CAAQGKVATNEKLFF. The CDR3 DNA reads as TGTGCTGCACAGGGCAAAGTTGCAACTAATGAAAAACTGTTTTTT. The chain joins TRBV30 to TRBJ1-4, with D maybe TRBD1 (6 bases). CDR3 length: 15 amino acids. The germline V gene encodes CDR1 GTSNPN and CDR2 SVGIG (reference sequence).

The gene calls are TRBV6-5 and TRBJ2-5; D not certain. CDR3 length equals 14 residues. Germline V lookup: CDR1 MNHEY, CDR2 SVGAGI. The V end was cut by 4 bases, the J end by 7 bases, with 16 bases between. CDR3 in amino acids: CASSSTGSAATQYF. CDR3 nucleotides: TGTGCCAGCAGTTCAACCGGGTCCGCAGCGACCCAGTACTTC.

The V gene is TRBV30, the J gene TRBJ1-3; no definite D call. Germline loops: CDR1 GTSNPN, CDR2 SVGIG (reference sequence). Trimming took 3 bases from V and 0 from J, leaving 9 bases between them. The CDR3 extends over 14 amino acids. The CDR3 loop reads CAWRVHTSGNTIYF. The CDR3, as DNA: TGTGCCTGGAGAGTACATACCTCTGGAAACACCATATATTTT.

This sequence joins TRBV7-9 and TRBJ2-1, with 11 bases matching TRBD2. CDR1 SEHNR and CDR2 FQNEAQ come from the germline V gene (reference sequence). This CDR3 has 16 residues. Trimming removed 3 bases from V and 7 bases from J; junction bases left unmatched: 8. CDR3: CASSFLTSGIGNEQFF. The CDR3 nucleotides are TGTGCCAGCAGCTTCCTGACTAGCGGGATAGGTAATGAGCAGTTCTTC.

DNA for the CDR3: TGTGCCAGCAGCCTCACCAGGACTCCAAAGAGCTATGGCTACACCTTC. It yields the protein CASSLTRTPKSYGYTF. The chain uses TRBV3-1 (or the pseudogene TRBV3-2) and TRBJ1-2; D is unclear. Germline V CDR1 and CDR2: LGHDT, YNNKEL (reference sequence). The CDR3 has 16 amino acids. With 4 bases removed from V and 4 bases from J, the gap between germline ends came to 19 bases.

The gene calls are TRBV6-4 and TRBJ2-1; D may be TRBD2 (5 bases). V lost 5 bases and J lost 0, with 14 bases in between. The CDR3 runs to 16 residues. In germline, CDR1 is MRHNA, CDR2 SNTAGT. The CDR3 region is CASSPISGSSYNEQFF. The DNA for the CDR3 is TGTGCCAGCAGTCCGATATCGGGGAGCTCCTACAATGAGCAGTTCTTC.

CDR3 protein: CATSRDLDYNEQFF. The CDR3 nucleotides are TGTGCCACCAGCAGAGATCTAGATTACAATGAGCAGTTCTTC. The genes are TRBV15 and TRBJ2-1; D remains unclear. In germline, CDR1 is LNHNV, CDR2 YYDKDF (reference sequence). The length of the CDR3 is 14 residues. V was cut by 0 bases and J by 4 bases, with 7 bases left in between.

This chain uses TRBV4-1 with TRBJ1-1, with 11 nucleotides matching TRBD1. CDR3 length equals 15 residues. Germline assignment: CDR1 MGHRA and CDR2 YSYEKL. J lost 5 bases, V lost 4 bases, and 6 bases had no gene match. CDR3 protein: CASSRRTGGETEAFF. The CDR3 DNA reads as TGCGCCAGCAGCCGCCGGACAGGGGGCGAGACTGAAGCTTTCTTT.

V and J are TRBV7-2 and TRBJ2-2; 14 positions agree with TRBD2. Germline assignment: CDR1 SGHTA and CDR2 FQGNSA. The trim removed 3 bases at V and 6 bases at J, leaving 6 bases unmatched. This CDR3 contains 17 residues. CDR3 protein: CASSFSGTSGRSGELFF. The CDR3 DNA follows: TGTGCCAGCAGCTTCTCCGGGACTAGCGGGAGATCCGGGGAGCTGTTTTTT.

The gene calls are TRBV7-8 and TRBJ1-5, with 7 positions matching TRBD1. V lost 4 bases to trimming and J lost 2 bases; unmatched junction nucleotides: 8. Germline V CDR1 and CDR2: SGHVS, FQNEAQ. CDR3 length equals 16 residues. The CDR3 DNA sequence: TGTGCCAGCAGCTATCCGACAGGGTCAGGCAATCAGCCCCAGCATTTT. It translates to CASSYPTGSGNQPQHF.

The chain combines TRBV7-2 with TRBJ1-4; D is undetermined. The V gene lost 3 bases and the J gene lost 8 bases, with 13 bases spanning the gap. Per germline, CDR1 SGHTA and CDR2 FQGNSA. This CDR3 comprises 14 residues. CDR3 coding DNA: TGTGCCAGCAGCTTCGGAGGGATCGGGGAAAAACTGTTTTTT. It codes for CASSFGGIGEKLFF.

The chain couples TRBV7-9 to TRBJ1-1; 7 bases match TRBD1. Germline assignment: CDR1 SEHNR and CDR2 FQNEAQ (reference sequence). The trim removed 1 base at V and 2 bases at J, leaving 1 base unmatched. The CDR3 covers 14 residues. CDR3: CASSLGDRNTEAFF. CDR3 nucleotides: TGTGCCAGCAGCTTAGGGGACAGAAACACTGAAGCTTTCTTT.

V usage is TRBV6-5 and J usage is TRBJ2-1; D call uncertain. Germline V lookup: CDR1 MNHEY, CDR2 SVGAGI. V gave up 5 bases and J gave up 1 base, with 12 bases separating them. The CDR3 consists of 15 residues. This CDR3 reads CASSNTGVSYNEQFF. DNA of the CDR3: TGTGCCAGCAGTAATACTGGAGTTTCCTACAATGAGCAGTTCTTC.

The chain recombines TRBV3-1 (or the pseudogene TRBV3-2) with TRBJ1-5, with 8 bases fitting TRBD1. CDR3 length equals 14 residues. With V trimmed by 4 bases and J by 7 bases, 6 bases remained unmatched. The germline V gene encodes CDR1 LGHDT and CDR2 YNNKEL (reference sequence). The CDR3 nucleotides read TGTGCCAGCAGCCGGGGACAGGACGGCCAGCCCCAGCATTTT. It encodes CASSRGQDGQPQHF.

CDR3 nucleotides: TGTGCCAGCAGTTTAGGAGCGGGAGAAATCATGAATGAGCAGTTCTTC. Translation: CASSLGAGEIMNEQFF. This sequence joins TRBV27 and TRBJ2-1, with 8 bases identical to TRBD2. The length of the CDR3 is 16 residues. J lost 7 bases, V lost 2 bases, and 10 bases had no gene match. Germline V gene sequence: CDR1 MNHEY, CDR2 SMNVEV (reference sequence).

The J gene is TRBJ2-1, the V gene TRBV10-3, with 14 nucleotides matching TRBD2. Germline CDR1 is ENHRY and CDR2 is SYGVKD. Trimming at V came to 3 bases and at J to 1 base, leaving 11 bases not matched to a gene. The CDR3 covers 20 residues. The CDR3, as DNA: TGTGCCATCAGTGACCCCCCCGGGACTAGCGGGAGATATTCCTACAATGAGCAGTTCTTC. Amino acids: CAISDPPGTSGRYSYNEQFF.

The chain is built from TRBV24-1 and TRBJ2-4; TRBD1 matches at 7 bases. The CDR3 covers 16 residues. With V trimmed by 9 bases and J by 0 bases, 10 bases remained unmatched. CDR1 and CDR2 from the germline V gene are KGHDR and SFDVKD. Here the CDR3 DNA reads TGTGCCACCGGGGACAGTAGGAATCTAGCCAAAAACATTCAGTACTTC. The encoded protein is CATGDSRNLAKNIQYF.

The chain has TRBV7-2 and TRBJ1-3; 9 nucleotides align to TRBD1. Germline V CDR1 and CDR2: SGHTA, FQGNSA. Trimming removed 2 bases from V and 4 bases from J; junction bases left unmatched: 3. This CDR3 contains 15 residues. CDR3 sequence reads: CASSLTGGAGNTIYF. The CDR3 bases are TGTGCCAGCAGCTTAACAGGGGGCGCGGGAAACACCATATATTTT.

The chain recombines TRBV7-9 with TRBJ1-2; D call uncertain. CDR3 length equals 13 residues. Germline loops: CDR1 SEHNR, CDR2 FQNEAQ (reference sequence). Trimming removed 4 bases from V and 14 bases from J, with 20 bases in between. Here the CDR3 reads CASSSQKMTSGTF. The CDR3 DNA sequence: TGTGCCAGCAGCTCCCAGAAGATGACGAGCGGGACCTTC. The full variable domain, rest sourced from reference TRBV7-9 and TRBJ1-2, is DTGVSQNPRHKITKRGQNVTFRCDPISEHNRLYWYRQTLGQGPEFLTYFQNEAQLEKSRLLSDRFSAERPKGSFSTLEIQRTEQGDSAMYLCASSSQKMTSGTFGSGTRLTVV.

This clone was counted once. The genes are TRBV6-6 and TRBJ2-7; weak D call: TRBD2 (7 bases). Trimming stripped 6 bases from V and 2 bases from J, with 17 bases between. Germline V gene sequence: CDR1 MNHNY, CDR2 SVGAGI (reference sequence). The CDR3 contains 15 residues. In DNA form, the CDR3 reads TGTGCCAGCAGCCCAGGGAGGGGGGGGACCTACGAGCAGTACTTC. It encodes CASSPGRGGTYEQYF.

V usage is TRBV27 and J usage is TRBJ2-3; TRBD2 matches at 9 bases. From germline, CDR1 is MNHEY and CDR2 SMNVEV (reference sequence). The CDR3 is made up of 15 amino acids. V was clipped by 5 bases and J by 3 bases; unmatched bases: 6. The DNA of the CDR3 is TGTGCCAGCAGTACATTAGCGGGAGTGACAGATACGCAGTATTTT. It is translated as CASSTLAGVTDTQYF.